This T cell receptor beta chain originates from a study of control samples from healthy donors and cancer patients. This CDR3 comprises 17 residues. The V end lost 4 bases, the J end lost 4 bases, and 22 bases lay between the germline ends. In germline, CDR1 is MGHDK, CDR2 SYGVNS. This table comes from immunoSEQ multiplex PCR, and its TCRdb copy is limited to in-frame clones, with some not included. The sample records fewer than 500,000 clones, around 90% being singletons. The chain combines TRBV25-1 with TRBJ1-1, with a tentative D call TRBD1 (6 bases). The material sequenced was PBMCs. This TCR was recovered from a man aged 35 to 55 with head and neck cancer. CDR3 protein: CASSALLGGGGGTEAFF. The CDR3 nucleotides are TGTGCCAGCAGTGCCCTATTAGGGGGAGGAGGTGGCACTGAAGCTTTCTTT. The full variable domain, in which reference TRBV25-1 and TRBJ1-1 provide the parts outside the CDR3, is EADIYQTPRYLVIGTGKKITLECSQTMGHDKMYWYQQDPGMELHLIHYSYGVNSTEKGDLSSESTVSRIRTEHFPLTLESARPSHTSQYLCASSALLGGGGGTEAFFGQGTRLTVV.